A few counts support the clone carrying this TCR beta chain. What it binds is unknown. The data belong to a study of early T cells in non-severe SARS-CoV-2 infection. Looking at the study overall: Investigators sequenced bulk RNA drawn from unsorted whole blood, and chains remained unpaired.

Study-level findings and limits: The matching step, a VDJdb search, favored anti-spike CD8 responses and missed private and CD4 specificities.

Each single cDNA molecule received a unique molecular identifier. One entry per CDR3 protein results from TCRdb running MiXCR on the 5' RACE reads. Altogether some 98,000 distinct CDR3 sequences are present, 16% being singletons, with the ten largest covering over 0.95%. The CDR3 is made up of 15 amino acids. V was clipped by 6 bases and J by 7 bases, with 22 bases between them. V usage is TRBV12-3 or TRBV12-4 and J usage is TRBJ2-7, with D tentatively TRBD1 or TRBD2 (5 bases each). This receptor was taken from an adult who was a healthcare worker with PCR-confirmed SARS-CoV-2 infection or an uninfected control (not recorded which). Sequenced sample: whole blood. As DNA, the CDR3 is TGTGCCAGCAGCTTGACTCCCGGGACGGGGAAAGAGCAGTACTTC. Translated: CASSLTPGTGKEQYF.